The rows below give T cell receptor beta chains drawn from one sample of a study of shared clonotypes between healthy human individuals. Here immunoSEQ multiplex PCR was the method, and the copy in TCRdb shows in-frame clones only, minus some. The sample has around 100,000 clones, more than 65% seen once. Sequencing input: memory CD8+ T cells sorted from blood. All receptors come from a woman aged 25 to 45 in good health. CDR3s include the opening cysteine and the closing phenylalanine or tryptophan. A D gene is named only where the DNA matches it firmly. Clone sizes are given selectively: once, few, many, or a class where the clone is expanded.

CDR3 protein	CDR3 DNA	V gene	J gene	D gene	clone size
CSVVPPFSPGELFF	TGCAGCGTTGTGCCCCCATTCAGTCCCGGGGAGCTGTTTTTT	TRBV29-1	TRBJ2-2	.	.
CASSSRTGSYEQYF	TGTGCCAGCAGCTCCAGGACAGGCTCCTACGAGCAGTACTTC	TRBV7-9	TRBJ2-7	TRBD1	.
CASSLLRSSLREQYF	TGTGCCAGCAGTTTACTGCGTTCTAGCCTACGCGAGCAGTACTTC	TRBV28	TRBJ2-7	.	.
CATKTFGTGSYEQYF	TGTGCCACCAAAACCTTCGGGACAGGGTCCTACGAGCAGTACTTC	TRBV28	TRBJ2-7	TRBD1	.
CASSQDRTGVGWAQYF	TGCGCCAGCAGCCAAGATAGGACCGGGGTCGGGTGGGCCCAGTACTTC	TRBV4-1	TRBJ2-5	.	.
CASSEGQSYEQYF	TGTGCCAGCAGTGAAGGGCAGTCCTACGAGCAGTACTTC	TRBV25-1	TRBJ2-7	.	many
CASSSRSSYNEQFF	TGTGCCAGCAGTTCCCGGAGCTCCTACAATGAGCAGTTCTTC	TRBV27	TRBJ2-1	.	.
CASSFLAQEQYF	TGTGCCAGCAGTTTCCTAGCCCAGGAGCAGTACTTC	TRBV27	TRBJ2-7	.	few
CASSEASGGGEKLFF	TGTGCCAGCAGTGAAGCGTCAGGGGGAGGTGAAAAACTGTTTTTT	TRBV6-4	TRBJ1-4	TRBD1	.
CASSMGLAGSYEQYF	TGTGCCAGCAGTATGGGACTAGCGGGATCCTACGAGCAGTACTTC	TRBV2	TRBJ2-7	TRBD2	few
CASSSQSVETQYF	TGCGCCAGCAGCAGCCAGTCGGTAGAGACCCAGTACTTC	TRBV5-1	TRBJ2-5	.	.
CASSLVWGGETEAFF	TGCGCCAGCAGCTTGGTCTGGGGTGGAGAAACTGAAGCTTTCTTT	TRBV5-1	TRBJ1-1	.	.
CASSEPGQAHEKLFF	TGTGCCAGCAGTGAACCGGGACAGGCCCATGAAAAACTGTTTTTT	TRBV25-1	TRBJ1-4	TRBD1	.
CASSRVWGDFYGYTF	TGTGCCAGCAGCCGAGTCTGGGGGGACTTCTATGGCTACACCTTC	TRBV7-2	TRBJ1-2	.	.
CASSIGDLTDTQYF	TGTGCCAGTAGTATAGGCGACCTCACAGATACGCAGTATTTT	TRBV19	TRBJ2-3	.	few
CAWSLEGQGAYNEQFF	TGTGCCTGGAGCCTGGAGGGACAGGGTGCCTACAATGAGCAGTTCTTC	TRBV30	TRBJ2-1	TRBD1	.
CASSPGGQGNTGELFF	TGTGCCAGCAGCCCGGGCGGACAGGGGAACACCGGGGAGCTGTTTTTT	TRBV11-2	TRBJ2-2	TRBD1	few
CASSQGAGTEAFF	TGTGCCAGCAGCCAGGGGGCAGGAACTGAAGCTTTCTTT	TRBV4-2	TRBJ1-1	.	.
CASSIWSGGDIEQFF	TGTGCCAGTAGTATTTGGTCTGGGGGAGATATTGAGCAGTTCTTC	TRBV19	TRBJ2-1	.	few
CASTQNRILGPLHEQYF	TGTGCCAGCACCCAAAACAGGATTTTGGGGCCTCTCCACGAGCAGTACTTC	TRBV7-8	TRBJ2-7	.	.
CASRLAGRGNEQFF	TGTGCCAGCAGACTAGCGGGTCGAGGCAATGAGCAGTTCTTC	TRBV28	TRBJ2-1	TRBD2	.
CASTQTENTEAFF	TGTGCCAGCACCCAGACAGAGAACACTGAAGCTTTCTTT	TRBV6-1	TRBJ1-1	.	many
CASRPRGGLGNTIYF	TGTGCCAGCAGGCCCCGGGGTGGCCTCGGAAACACCATATATTTT	TRBV7-9	TRBJ1-3	.	.
CASNQSGGTGGYEQYF	TGTGCCAGCAATCAAAGCGGGGGGACAGGGGGCTACGAGCAGTACTTC	TRBV28	TRBJ2-7	TRBD1	.
CASSLGKNLNTGELFF	TGTGCCAGCAGCTTAGGGAAGAACTTGAACACCGGGGAGCTGTTTTTT	TRBV11-1	TRBJ2-2	.	.
CAITAGQGETDTQYF	TGTGCCATCACAGCCGGCCAGGGGGAAACAGATACGCAGTATTTT	TRBV6-1	TRBJ2-3	TRBD1	.
CASSAGEHETQYF	TGTGCCAGCAGTGCCGGGGAGCATGAGACCCAGTACTTC	TRBV6-1	TRBJ2-5	.	.
CASSLKGSAYEQYF	TGTGCCAGCAGCTTGAAGGGGAGCGCCTACGAGCAGTACTTC	TRBV5-6	TRBJ2-7	.	.
CATSRDYNSGPNEKLFF	TGTGCCACCAGCAGAGATTACAACAGTGGACCTAATGAAAAACTGTTTTTT	TRBV15	TRBJ1-4	.	.
CASSDSPGGNEQFF	TGTGCCAGCAGTGACTCTCCCGGGGGCAATGAGCAGTTCTTC	TRBV6-4	TRBJ2-1	.	few
CASSATSTPNGQETQYF	TGTGCCAGCAGTGCAACCTCTACTCCCAATGGCCAAGAGACCCAGTACTTC	TRBV25-1	TRBJ2-5	.	few
CASSLYGSLLGVYGYTF	TGTGCCAGCAGTTTATACGGGTCCCTTTTGGGGGTATATGGCTACACCTTC	TRBV27	TRBJ1-2	.	.
CASSQVKRGYEQYF	TGTGCCAGCAGCCAAGTCAAGCGGGGCTACGAGCAGTACTTC	TRBV5-6	TRBJ2-7	TRBD2	.
CASGTQRDVEAFF	TGTGCCAGCGGTACACAGAGGGACGTTGAAGCTTTCTTT	TRBV11-2	TRBJ1-1	.	.
CASSLSILHEQYF	TGTGCCAGCAGTTTATCGATTTTACACGAGCAGTACTTC	TRBV27	TRBJ2-7	.	once
CASSLEVMGVQHTGELFF	TGTGCCAGCAGTTTAGAGGTGATGGGAGTTCAGCACACCGGGGAGCTGTTTTTT	TRBV28	TRBJ2-2	.	.
CASSESGGYYNEQFF	TGTGCCAGCAGTGAAAGCGGGGGGTATTACAATGAGCAGTTCTTC	TRBV25-1	TRBJ2-1	TRBD2	.
CASSPQGAGNQPQHF	TGTGCCAGCAGCCCACAGGGGGCTGGCAATCAGCCCCAGCATTTT	TRBV7-9	TRBJ1-5	TRBD1	.
CASTTGEGTDTQYF	TGTGCCAGCACCACGGGAGAGGGCACAGATACGCAGTATTTT	TRBV19	TRBJ2-3	.	many
CASSLFREKLFF	TGTGCCAGCAGCTTGTTCCGTGAAAAACTGTTTTTT	TRBV5-5	TRBJ1-4	.	.
CASSGGRESYNEQFF	TGTGCCAGCAGTGGCGGGCGGGAGTCGTACAATGAGCAGTTCTTC	TRBV25-1	TRBJ2-1	TRBD2	.
CASSSRTSGTYNEQFF	TGTGCCAGTAGTTCCCGGACTAGCGGGACCTACAATGAGCAGTTCTTC	TRBV19	TRBJ2-1	TRBD2	.
CASSPMRAERTGELFF	TGTGCCAGCTCACCAATGAGGGCCGAACGAACCGGGGAGCTGTTTTTT	TRBV18	TRBJ2-2	.	.
CASSVALASDTQYF	TGTGCCAGCAGCGTAGCTCTAGCATCAGATACGCAGTATTTT	TRBV9	TRBJ2-3	.	.
CASRGTRGDNEQFF	TGTGCCAGTAGAGGGACAAGGGGGGACAATGAGCAGTTCTTC	TRBV19	TRBJ2-1	.	once
CASSEMYGQANPTNYGYTF	TGTGCCAGCAGTGAGATGTATGGACAGGCTAACCCAACTAACTATGGCTACACCTTC	TRBV2	TRBJ1-2	TRBD1	many
CASSVGVDTGNTQYF	TGTGCCAGCAGTGTGGGAGTTGACACTGGAAATACGCAGTATTTT	TRBV6-4	TRBJ2-3	.	many
CATSSLPRSYEQYF	TGTGCCACCAGCAGTTTACCGCGCTCCTACGAGCAGTACTTC	TRBV15	TRBJ2-7	.	.
CASSPGTGNPYGYTF	TGTGCCAGCAGTCCCGGGACAGGGAACCCATATGGCTACACCTTC	TRBV25-1	TRBJ1-2	TRBD1	.
CASPGGPFYEQYF	TGTGCCAGCCCCGGGGGACCCTTCTACGAGCAGTACTTC	TRBV27	TRBJ2-7	.	.
CASSFWGGTEAFF	TGTGCCAGCAGTTTTTGGGGTGGCACTGAAGCTTTCTTT	TRBV6-5	TRBJ1-1	.	.
CASRYTISGANVLTF	TGTGCCAGCCGCTACACGATCTCTGGGGCCAACGTCCTGACTTTC	TRBV28	TRBJ2-6	.	many
CASSDETSGSWNEQFF	TGTGCCAGCAGTGATGAGACTAGCGGGAGTTGGAATGAGCAGTTCTTC	TRBV6-4	TRBJ2-1	TRBD2	many
CASSAAGDTEAFF	TGCGCCAGCAGTGCTGCAGGGGACACTGAAGCTTTCTTT	TRBV10-2	TRBJ1-1	.	.
CASSLRGPYNEQFF	TGTGCCAGCAGTTTAAGAGGGCCCTACAATGAGCAGTTCTTC	TRBV28	TRBJ2-1	.	.
CASSLRWDTQYF	TGTGCCAGCAGCTTACGGTGGGATACGCAGTATTTT	TRBV7-2	TRBJ2-3	.	.
CAIPNPGGSRYGYTF	TGTGCCATCCCAAACCCAGGCGGGTCGAGGTATGGCTACACCTTC	TRBV10-3	TRBJ1-2	.	few